A single TCR beta chain is shown here with its context. Its antigen is undetermined. CDR1 and CDR2 from the germline V gene are DFQATT and SNEGSKA (reference sequence). The CDR3 contains 16 residues. The V and J ends lost 1 base and 3 bases respectively, with 19 bases between them. These data originate in a study of human T cells and chemical hapten exposure. The wider study: The study patch tested 0.01% DPC on the upper back and read results at 6 days. Patients, mostly women, had alopecia areata, alopecia totalis or alopecia universalis.

Sample treatment: therapeutic diphenylcyclopropenone sensitization with weekly scalp DPC. Study-wide results and caveats: Expanded TCRs made up significantly more big CDR3 similarity clusters than controls did. PT1 expanded TCR numbers rose with patch test score.

Individual cDNA molecules in this library carried unique molecular identifiers. TCRdb independently ran MiXCR on the reads; one entry per CDR3 protein. In the table there are roughly 2,500 distinct CDR3 sequences, around 60% of which are singletons. This chain joins TRBV20-1 and TRBJ2-7; D may be TRBD2 (6 bases). The receptor's source is an adult with alopecia areata. Some clones in this sample may be carry-over from other donors' samples. This table probably holds off-target reads from a library built for another chain. The sequenced sample was whole blood, obtained before DPC sensitization or 2, 6, or about 24 weeks after (not recorded which). The CDR3: CSARVLGLAKNYEQYF. In DNA, the CDR3 is TGCAGTGCTAGAGTGTTGGGCCTAGCGAAAAACTACGAGCAGTACTTC.